The 26 T cell receptor beta chains presented below share a single source sample, sequenced in a study of T cell responses to AZD1222 COVID-19 vaccine. Assay: immunoSEQ multiplex PCR; the TCRdb copy retains only in-frame clones and omits some. The sample consists of under 70,000 clones, 79% of them appearing once. Source: peripheral blood, taken on day 0 of MenACWY control vaccination. These receptors came from an adult in good health.

This clone qualifies as large. The gene calls are TRBV7-9 and TRBJ1-1, with unresolved D. V was pared by 8 bases and J by 1 base, with 11 bases between. CDR1 is SEHNR and CDR2 is FQNEAQ in the germline V gene (reference sequence). There are 13 residues in the CDR3. The DNA of the CDR3 is TGTGCCAGCCAGCTAAGACAGAACACTGAAGCTTTCTTT. This translates into CASQLRQNTEAFF.

This rearrangement joins TRBV5-3 to TRBJ1-6, with D hard to call. TRBV5-3 is filed as an ORF, its function uncertain. This CDR3 has 18 amino acids. V lost 0 bases, J lost 5 bases, and 18 bases lay in between. In nucleotides, the CDR3 is TGTGCCAGAAGCTTGGAGGGCCACGGGGATCCCCATAATTCACCCCTCCACTTT. Translating it yields CARSLEGHGDPHNSPLHF.

The chain joins TRBV7-9 to TRBJ2-7; 8 bases are a match to TRBD1. Trimming at V came to 2 bases and at J to 4 bases, leaving 1 base not matched to a gene. Germline V CDR1 and CDR2: SEHNR, FQNEAQ (reference sequence). This CDR3 is built from 13 residues. The CDR3 sequence is CASSLQGAYEQYF. The DNA for the CDR3 is TGTGCCAGCAGCTTACAGGGGGCGTACGAGCAGTACTTC.

The chain carries TRBV7-3 and TRBJ1-2, with 7 positions matching TRBD1. This CDR3 contains 14 residues. From germline, CDR1 is SGHTA and CDR2 FQGTGA. J was trimmed by 8 bases and V by 1 base; bases with no gene match: 7. The CDR3, as DNA: TGTGCCAGCAGCTTAAACCCCCAGGGGGAAGGCTACACCTTC. Its translation: CASSLNPQGEGYTF.

The chain employs TRBV9 and TRBJ2-1, with D perhaps matching TRBD2 (5 bases). CDR1 and CDR2 from the germline V gene are SGDLS and YYNGEE. V was cut by 3 bases and J by 8 bases, with 18 bases left in between. The CDR3 covers 15 residues. CDR3 DNA sequence: TGTGCCAGCAGCGCCCTCGCTGCCGGGCGGGATGAGCAGTTCTTC. This translates into CASSALAAGRDEQFF.

A few counts support this clone. V gene TRBV3-1 (or the pseudogene TRBV3-2) combines with J gene TRBJ1-5; D possibly corresponds to TRBD1 (6 bases). This CDR3 has 14 residues. With 3 bases removed from V and 4 bases from J, the gap between germline ends came to 10 bases. CDR1 and CDR2 from the germline V gene are LGHDT and YNNKEL (reference sequence). The CDR3 here is CASSQTTGNQPQHF. DNA for the CDR3: TGTGCCAGCAGCCAGACAACAGGGAATCAGCCCCAGCATTTT.

This clone was seen more than once but under ten times. The genes are TRBV11-2 and TRBJ1-1; 8 nucleotides agree with TRBD1. The V and J ends lost 2 bases and 6 bases, in that order; junction bases with no gene match: 5. The CDR3 sequence is 14 residues long. Germline V gene data show CDR1 as SGHAT and CDR2 as FQNNGV. The CDR3 loop is CASSLNPGQAEAFF. The CDR3 coding sequence is TGTGCCAGCAGCTTAAATCCGGGACAGGCTGAAGCTTTCTTT.

This chain joins TRBV7-9 and TRBJ1-1; no firm D call. The CDR3 runs 13 residues. Germline V lookup: CDR1 SEHNR, CDR2 FQNEAQ (reference sequence). The V end was cut by 4 bases, the J end by 0 bases, with 6 bases between. CDR3: CASSSTLNTEAFF. The CDR3 region has the DNA TGTGCCAGCAGCTCGACACTGAACACTGAAGCTTTCTTT. Full variable domain (remainder filled in from reference TRBV7-9 and TRBJ1-1): DTGVSQNPRHKITKRGQNVTFRCDPISEHNRLYWYRQTLGQGPEFLTYFQNEAQLEKSRLLSDRFSAERPKGSFSTLEIQRTEQGDSAMYLCASSSTLNTEAFFGQGTRLTVV.

This clone occurred a few times. V is TRBV5-4 and J is TRBJ1-1; D ambiguous. The CDR3 consists of 13 residues. V was clipped by 0 bases and J by 1 base, with 4 bases between them. Germline-derived CDR1 and CDR2 are SGHNT and YYREEE (reference sequence). The CDR3 bases are TGTGCCAGCAGCTTGGAGGCGAACACTGAAGCTTTCTTT. Encoded protein: CASSLEANTEAFF.

J is TRBJ2-5 and V is TRBV7-2, with D possibly called TRBD1 or TRBD2 (6 bases each). Germline CDR1 reads SGHTA; CDR2 reads FQGNSA. The CDR3 has 15 residues. Trimming shortened V by 5 bases and J by 4 bases, and 17 bases separated the two germline ends. CDR3 in amino acids: CASSTRGGLTETQYF. Here the CDR3 DNA reads TGTGCCAGCAGCACGCGAGGGGGACTGACAGAGACCCAGTACTTC. Full variable domain (rest looked up from reference TRBV7-2 and TRBJ2-5): GAGVSQSPSNKVTEKGKDVELRCDPISGHTALYWYRQSLGQGLEFLIYFQGNSAPDKSGLPSDRFSAERTGGSVSTLTIQRTQQEDSAVYLCASSTRGGLTETQYFGPGTRLLVL.

The genes are TRBV13 and TRBJ2-5, with D unresolved. V lost 0 bases, J lost 1 base, and 6 bases lay in between. CDR1 and CDR2 (germline): PRHDT, FYEKMQ (reference sequence). There are 14 residues in the CDR3. CDR3: CASSLGGSQETQYF. Written as DNA, the CDR3 is TGTGCCAGCAGCTTAGGCGGCAGCCAAGAGACCCAGTACTTC. The variable domain in full, with the rest retrieved from reference TRBV13 and TRBJ2-5, is AAGVIQSPRHLIKEKRETATLKCYPIPRHDTVYWYQQGPGQDPQFLISFYEKMQSDKGSIPDRFSAQQFSDYHSELNMSSLELGDSALYFCASSLGGSQETQYFGPGTRLLVL.

This clone was seen only a few times. The J gene is TRBJ2-7, the V gene TRBV28; TRBD2 matches 10 bases. The V gene's germline CDR1 is MDHEN and CDR2 SYDVKM. V gave up 5 bases and J gave up 0 bases; unmatched junction bases: 4. This CDR3 is built from 15 residues. CDR3 sequence reads: CASSRTSGRSYEQYF. Written as DNA, the CDR3 is TGTGCCAGCAGTCGGACTAGCGGACGCTCCTACGAGCAGTACTTC. The full variable domain, completed using reference TRBV28 and TRBJ2-7, is DVKVTQSSRYLVKRTGEKVFLECVQDMDHENMFWYRQDPGLGLRLIYFSYDVKMKEKGDIPEGYSVSREKKERFSLILESASTNQTSMYLCASSRTSGRSYEQYFGPGTRLTVT.

CDR3 nucleotides: TGTGCCTGTTACCGGGACAGCTCTGGAAACACCATATATTTT. This sequence encodes CACYRDSSGNTIYF. The chain links TRBV30 to TRBJ1-3; 7 positions agree with TRBD1. The CDR3 spans 14 residues. Germline V gene lookup returns CDR1 GTSNPN and CDR2 SVGIG (reference sequence). The V and J ends lost 6 bases and 0 bases, in that order; junction bases with no gene match: 5.

The rearrangement joins TRBV5-1 to TRBJ2-3; 7 nucleotides line up with TRBD1. Germline V lookup: CDR1 SGHRS, CDR2 YFSETQ. J lost 0 bases, V lost 4 bases, and 8 bases had no gene match. CDR3 length: 16 residues. The CDR3: CASSPDRSRSTDTQYF. In DNA, the CDR3 is TGCGCCAGCAGCCCGGACAGGTCCCGTAGCACAGATACGCAGTATTTT.

DNA of the CDR3: TGTGCCACCAGTACAAACAGGGAAACCCCCACAGATACGCAGTATTTT. As protein: CATSTNRETPTDTQYF. The chain combines TRBV24-1 with TRBJ2-3; D might be TRBD1 (6 bases). Germline assignment: CDR1 KGHDR and CDR2 SFDVKD. V was shortened by 6 bases and J by 2 bases, with 17 bases between the two germline ends. The CDR3 is 16 amino acids.

This chain links TRBV21-1 with TRBJ1-1. TRBV21-1 is tagged as a pseudogene. CDR3 size: 16 residues. The DNA for the CDR3 is TGTGCCAGCAGCATAGGGATGGAGGAAATTGAAGCTGAAGCTTTCTTT. It encodes CASSIGMEEIEAEAFF.

The genes are TRBV28 and TRBJ2-2; D tentatively fits TRBD1 or TRBD2 (5 bases each). Germline-derived CDR1 and CDR2 are MDHEN and SYDVKM. Deletions cut 7 bases from V and 1 base from J, with 13 bases between. The CDR3 runs to 15 residues. Written as DNA, the CDR3 is TGTGCCAGCACCGAAGGGACCGTGAACACCGGGGAGCTGTTTTTT. Its protein product is CASTEGTVNTGELFF.

The genes are TRBV19 and TRBJ1-1, with D hard to call. The CDR3 is 12 amino acids. V was clipped by 3 bases and J by 2 bases, with 4 bases between them. Germline CDR1 reads LNHDA; CDR2 reads SQIVND (reference sequence). The CDR3 protein is CASSITNTEAFF. The DNA of the CDR3 is TGTGCCAGTAGTATTACCAACACTGAAGCTTTCTTT.

The V gene is TRBV19, the J gene TRBJ1-2; tentatively, D is TRBD1 (6 bases). The CDR3 sequence is 15 residues long. CDR1 is LNHDA, CDR2 SQIVND, per germline (reference sequence). Trimming left V 5 bases short and J 4 bases short, with 17 bases between. CDR3 DNA sequence: TGTGCCAGTAGTGCAAGTTTTACAGGGCTCTATGGCTACACCTTC. Encoded protein: CASSASFTGLYGYTF.

CDR3 in DNA: TGTGCCGGGTGGACAGCGAAGGATTATGGCTACACCTTC. It is translated as CAGWTAKDYGYTF. This chain links TRBV2 with TRBJ1-2, with D possibly matching TRBD1 (6 bases). V lost 11 bases and J 5 bases, leaving 18 bases between the germline ends. This CDR3 region has 13 residues. From germline, CDR1 is SNHLY and CDR2 FYNNEI.

This clone has only a few counts. One junction end disagrees with the germline gene, perhaps due to a read error. The chain links TRBV2 to TRBJ2-4; D is perhaps TRBD1 or TRBD2 (5 bases each). The CDR3 length is 14 residues. Germline CDR1 and CDR2: SNHLY and FYNNEI. CDR3 residues: CASREGEAKNIQYF. For the CDR3, the DNA is TGTGCCAGCAGGGAAGGGGAGGCCAAAAACATTCAGTACTTC.

The gene calls are TRBV2 and TRBJ1-4, with 7 positions matching TRBD1. The CDR3 extends over 18 amino acids. With V trimmed by 3 bases and J by 0 bases, 10 bases remained unmatched. Per germline, CDR1 SNHLY and CDR2 FYNNEI. The CDR3 sequence is CASSDGAGGLTTNEKLFF. The CDR3 DNA reads as TGTGCCAGCAGTGATGGGGCAGGGGGGCTAACAACTAATGAAAAACTGTTTTTT.

The chain recombines TRBV12-3 or TRBV12-4 with TRBJ1-1; D remains unclear. The CDR3 has 12 amino acids. Deletions cut 4 bases from V and 4 bases from J, with 7 bases between. The CDR3 sequence is CASSYRATEAFF. CDR3 DNA: TGTGCCAGCAGTTATCGTGCCACTGAAGCTTTCTTT.

DNA of the CDR3: TGTGCCAGCAGTTTATGGGGAGGGAACACTGAAGCTTTCTTT. Protein: CASSLWGGNTEAFF. The chain uses TRBV28 and TRBJ1-1; D is unresolved. Per germline, CDR1 MDHEN and CDR2 SYDVKM. The germline V and J ends were trimmed by 0 bases and 1 base, with 6 bases remaining between them. The CDR3 runs to 14 residues.

V is TRBV9 and J is TRBJ2-2; TRBD2 might be the D (7 bases). V was pared by 7 bases and J by 5 bases, with 18 bases between. Germline values: CDR1 SGDLS, CDR2 YYNGEE. The CDR3 is 15 residues long. Written as DNA, the CDR3 is TGTGCCAGCTCCCAAGGGGGGGAAGTTACCGGGGAGCTGTTTTTT. Translated: CASSQGGEVTGELFF.

This clone is a singleton in its sample. The chain recombines TRBV18 with TRBJ2-3; D is undetermined. This CDR3 is 12 amino acids long. V was pared by 2 bases and J by 6 bases, with 6 bases between. Germline CDR1 reads KGHSH; CDR2 reads LQKENI. CDR3 loop: CASSPTGDTQYF. The CDR3 DNA reads as TGTGCCAGCTCACCAACTGGGGATACGCAGTATTTT. The full variable domain, completed using reference TRBV18 and TRBJ2-3, is NAGVMQNPRHLVRRRGQEARLRCSPMKGHSHVYWYRQLPEEGLKFMVYLQKENIIDESGMPKERFSAEFPKEGPSILRIQQVVRGDSAAYFCASSPTGDTQYFGPGTRLTVL.